These 15 T cell receptor beta chains were sequenced from one sample in a study of human T cells and chemical hapten exposure. From the RACE reads, TCRdb called clonotypes with MiXCR, one entry per CDR3 protein. Here the sample spans about 96,000 distinct CDR3 sequences, 9.3% being singletons. As for time point: patch test 2, 6 weeks after DPC sensitization. Treatment described: therapeutic diphenylcyclopropenone sensitization with weekly scalp DPC. The sample consisted of whole blood, taken in connection with sensitization to the hapten diphenylcyclopropenone (DPC). These receptors came from a woman between 40 and 55 years old with alopecia areata. Some clones in this sample may be carry-over from other donors' samples.

This clonotype was detected only a few times. The J gene is TRBJ1-2, the V gene TRBV12-3 or TRBV12-4, with TRBD1 identical over 8 bases. The length of the CDR3 is 15 residues. J was trimmed by 2 bases and V by 3 bases; bases with no gene match: 5. CDR3 sequence (DNA): TGTGCCAGCAGTTTTGGACAGGGCGAAAACTATGGCTACACCTTC. Translated: CASSFGQGENYGYTF.

This clonotype was recorded many times. V is TRBV6-2 or TRBV6-3 and J is TRBJ2-1; 15 bases are shared with TRBD2. The CDR3 spans 18 residues. Looked up from germline, CDR1 is MNHEY and CDR2 is SVGEGT. Trimming took 0 bases from V and 8 from J; bases not matched to a gene: 8. CDR3 protein: CASSYSGLAGGPIYEQFF. The CDR3 DNA follows: TGTGCCAGCAGTTACTCCGGACTAGCGGGAGGGCCGATCTATGAGCAGTTCTTC.

The chain is built from TRBV7-8 and TRBJ2-3; no definite D call. V was trimmed by 5 bases and J by 4 bases, leaving 10 bases between them. The CDR3 contains 13 residues. CDR1 is SGHVS, CDR2 FQNEAQ, per germline. The CDR3 spells CASSLERPDTQYF. The CDR3 DNA reads as TGTGCCAGCAGCCTAGAGAGACCAGATACGCAGTATTTT.

This clonotype was detected many times. This rearrangement joins TRBV7-2 to TRBJ1-5, with D unclear. The V gene lost 5 bases and the J gene lost 1 base, with 6 bases spanning the gap. The length of the CDR3 is 13 residues. Germline assignment: CDR1 SGHTA and CDR2 FQGNSA. The chain's CDR3 is CASSQNSNQPQHF. CDR3 DNA: TGTGCCAGCAGCCAAAACAGCAATCAGCCCCAGCATTTT.

This clonotype was recorded a few times. The V call is TRBV18, the J call TRBJ1-1; the D is unclear. Trimming cost V 5 bases and J 1 base, with 8 bases left between them. Per the germline V gene, CDR1 is KGHSH and CDR2 is LQKENI. CDR3 length equals 13 residues. The CDR3, as DNA: TGTGCCAGCTCATCGGCACGGAACACTGAAGCTTTCTTT. This gives the protein CASSSARNTEAFF.

This clonotype was observed at least ten times. This rearrangement joins TRBV7-9 to TRBJ2-1; a possible D gene is TRBD2 (6 bases). The CDR3 consists of 12 residues. Germline V gives CDR1 SEHNR, CDR2 FQNEAQ (reference sequence). The ends were cut back, 3 bases at V and 12 bases at J, with 12 bases in the middle. The CDR3 DNA sequence: TGTGCCAGCAGCTTGGAGGGCTGGAGGCAGTTCTTC. Protein sequence: CASSLEGWRQFF.

The rearrangement uses TRBV5-1 and TRBJ2-1; perhaps TRBD2 as D (5 bases). V lost 1 base and J 9 bases, leaving 8 bases between the germline ends. The CDR3 is 12 amino acids. Germline V gives CDR1 SGHRS, CDR2 YFSETQ. CDR3 DNA sequence: TGCGCCAGCAGCTTGAGACGGGGTGAGCAGTTCTTC. Protein: CASSLRRGEQFF.

Concerning this clonotype: Germline is not matched at one junction end, which may reflect a read error. This sequence joins TRBV28 and TRBJ1-5; tentatively, D is TRBD1 (5 bases). Germline CDR1 reads MDHEN; CDR2 reads SYDVKM. This CDR3 contains 16 residues. The CDR3 nucleotides read TGTGCCAGCAGTTTGGGGGGGACCTCTAGCAATCGGCCCCAGCATTTT. It yields the protein CASSLGGTSSNRPQHF.

The V and J genes are TRBV7-2 and TRBJ2-3, with D possibly TRBD2 on 6 matching bases. V was shortened by 2 bases and J by 0 bases, with 9 bases between the two germline ends. Per the germline V gene, CDR1 is SGHTA and CDR2 is FQGNSA. The length of the CDR3 is 15 residues. This CDR3 is CASSLISGSTDTQYF. The CDR3 DNA follows: TGTGCCAGCAGCTTAATAAGCGGGAGCACAGATACGCAGTATTTT.

This sequence joins TRBV3-1 and TRBJ2-1, with D possibly TRBD1 on 6 matching bases. CDR3 length: 13 amino acids. Trimming took off 5 bases at V and 9 bases at J, with 14 bases between the two ends. Germline CDR1 and CDR2: LGHDT and YNNKEL (reference sequence). The CDR3 protein is CASSNSPTGEQFF. The CDR3 DNA reads as TGTGCCAGCAGCAATAGCCCGACAGGTGAGCAGTTCTTC.

This clonotype was detected ten times or more. V usage is TRBV18 and J usage is TRBJ2-5; maybe TRBD2 (5 bases). Germline V CDR1 and CDR2: KGHSH, LQKENI. Trimming took off 0 bases at V and 7 bases at J, with 6 bases between the two ends. The CDR3 is 12 amino acids. CDR3 sequence reads: CASSPPSGTQYF. The CDR3 DNA is TGTGCCAGCTCACCACCAAGCGGGACCCAGTACTTC.

The sample holds a few counts of this clonotype. The chain recombines TRBV27 with TRBJ2-7; weak D call: TRBD2 (6 bases). This CDR3 has 12 amino acids. CDR1 and CDR2 from the germline V gene are MNHEY and SMNVEV (reference sequence). Trimming took 7 bases from V and 7 from J, leaving 14 bases between them. CDR3 amino acids: CASNGGAAEQYF. CDR3 DNA: TGTGCCAGCAATGGCGGGGCGGCGGAGCAGTACTTC.

The rearrangement links TRBV7-8 to TRBJ1-6; 9 bases align to TRBD1. Per the germline V gene, CDR1 is SGHVS and CDR2 is FQNEAQ. V trimming: 5 bases; J trimming: 7 bases; junction bases outside the gene matches: 3. CDR3 size: 14 residues. In DNA form, the CDR3 reads TGTGCCAGCAGCCAGGACAGGGGAAATTCACCCCTCCACTTT. Translated: CASSQDRGNSPLHF.

The rearrangement uses TRBV6-4 and TRBJ2-7; no clear D. The CDR3 consists of 16 residues. The V and J ends lost 7 bases and 0 bases respectively, with 19 bases between them. The germline V gene encodes CDR1 MRHNA and CDR2 SNTAGT. The DNA for the CDR3 is TGTGCCAGCAAGTCCCTCGGGTTTTTTTTCTCCTACGAGCAGTACTTC. It encodes CASKSLGFFFSYEQYF.

This clonotype was counted a few times. V usage is TRBV28 and J usage is TRBJ2-7; 9 nucleotides match TRBD2. Germline CDR1 MDHEN, CDR2 SYDVKM. The junction had 15 bases not matched to a gene; V was cut back by 5 bases and J by 7 bases. The length of the CDR3 is 16 residues. This chain's CDR3 is CASSPGGAGGPGEQYF. DNA for the CDR3: TGTGCCAGCAGTCCTGGAGGTGCGGGAGGGCCGGGGGAGCAGTACTTC.